This TCR beta chain was profiled in a study of tumor-infiltrating T cells and Merkel cell polyomavirus (dated by TCRdb to about 2017). About the investigation overall: In Merkel cell carcinoma patients, the study examined CD8+ T cells specific for the Merkel cell polyomavirus KLL epitope. Patients came in at different disease stages and had a median follow-up of around 2.5 years, ranging from roughly 1.1 to 6.0 years. The therapies patients received were varied and non-standardized, including chemotherapy, radiation and immunotherapies. TRB sequencing covered KLL-tetramer-sorted cells from blood or tumor-infiltrating lymphocytes in some 15 samples, plus 12 matched whole-tumor samples. Most whole-tumor samples were approximately 24-micron curls cut from formalin-fixed, paraffin-embedded tissue blocks. In the whole study, one tumor sample was a frozen nodal tumor digest, and another tumor sample was a flash-frozen core biopsy of a metastasis.

CDR3 length: 14 amino acids, cysteine to phenylalanine. Only the CDR3 part of the read is kept: 42 bases, read in frame from the first base. CDR1 and CDR2 are read off the germline V gene (reference sequence) as SEHNR and FQNEAQ. V loses 5 bases at its end and J loses 6 bases; junction bases beyond the gene matches: 4. Library preparation employed the immunoSEQ multiplex PCR assay. Genomic DNA extraction, TRB sequencing and normalization were carried out by Adaptive Biotechnologies (Seattle, WA). In the authors' own workflow: To compute clonality, the Shannon entropy of productive TRB sequences was normalized by log2 of unique productive sequences and then subtracted from one. KLL-specific clonotypes in tumors were found by matching TCRbeta CDR3 amino acid sequences to the sequences from the tetramer-sorted sample of each patient. The table comes from immuneACCESS by way of TCRdb, which keeps in-frame sequences with V and J called. Part of the clones is missing from these tables; in studies checked, under half for an unresolved V gene and the rest for unknown reasons. V and J calls and clone size are as listed in that table; D and trimming were resolved from the DNA. In all, the sample holds 24,000 or so clones, and roughly 87% of those were seen once. The ten largest clones represent around 2.8% of the sample.

By immunohistochemistry, the tumors of all patients showed robust positive staining for Merkel cell polyomavirus Large T antigen. The study included twelve Merkel cell carcinoma patients whose blood and/or cultured TIL contained robust KLL-tetramer+ populations exceeding 0.04% of CD8+ T cells. All patients were Caucasian, with a median age of approximately 65 years and a range of roughly 45 to 80 years. For patients with unknown primaries who presented with nodal disease, or in cases where primary tissue was insufficient, lymph node tumors were analyzed. Beyond this particular receptor, the publication reports: One limitation of the study is the small sample size (n ≈ eleven patients). KLL-specific TRB repertoires were diverse and mostly private, with just one public clonotype, shared by two patients, among almost 400 unique sequences. Because the study covered only a single viral epitope, T cells targeting other Merkel cell polyomavirus epitopes were not captured. A higher fraction of KLL-specific T cells within tumors (about 1.7-18% versus roughly 0-0.15%) was associated with significantly better MCC-specific survival. A significant MCC-specific survival advantage (P = 0.0051) was associated with a greater number of unique KLL-specific clonotypes in tumors (roughly 5-108 vs 0-3).

About this clone itself: The antigen it binds to is not known. Base qualities are not provided; no much larger clone lies one nucleotide away.

The clonotype originates from a man aged 50 to 59 with Merkel cell carcinoma. Sample: lymph node tissue. The chain uses TRBV7-9 and TRBJ1-4, and 9 junctional nucleotides match TRBD1. The CDR3 corresponds to CASSRQGEDEKLFF. The bases read TGTGCCAGCAGCCGACAGGGGGAGGATGAAAAACTGTTTTTT.